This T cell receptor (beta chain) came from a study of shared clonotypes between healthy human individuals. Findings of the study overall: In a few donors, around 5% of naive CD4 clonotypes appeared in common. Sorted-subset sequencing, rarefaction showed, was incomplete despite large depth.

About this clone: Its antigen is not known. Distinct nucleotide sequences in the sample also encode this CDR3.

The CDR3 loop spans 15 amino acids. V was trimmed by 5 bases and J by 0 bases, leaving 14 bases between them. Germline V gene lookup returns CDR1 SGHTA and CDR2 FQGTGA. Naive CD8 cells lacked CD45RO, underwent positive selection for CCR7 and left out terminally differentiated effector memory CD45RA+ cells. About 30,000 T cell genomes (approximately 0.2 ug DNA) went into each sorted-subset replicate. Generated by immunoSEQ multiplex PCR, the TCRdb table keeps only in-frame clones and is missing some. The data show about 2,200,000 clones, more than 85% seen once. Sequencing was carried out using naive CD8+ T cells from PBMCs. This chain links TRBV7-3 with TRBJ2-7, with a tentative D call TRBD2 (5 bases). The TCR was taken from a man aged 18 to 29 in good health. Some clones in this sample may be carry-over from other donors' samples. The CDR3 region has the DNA TGTGCCAGCAGCCCCGGACGGGGAAGCTCCTACGAGCAGTACTTC. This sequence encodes CASSPGRGSSYEQYF.